The 22 T cell receptor beta chains given below trace back to one sample, sequenced in a study of T-cell reconstitution after alpha-beta-depleted transplantation in children. This sample's TCRbeta library carried unique molecular identifier barcodes. From the PCR reads, TCRdb called clonotypes with MiXCR, one entry per CDR3 protein. The sample yields fewer than 750,000 distinct CDR3 sequences, 20% to 25% seen once. Material: PBMCs, mostly from graft donor cells, obtained 360 days after TCRalphabeta/CD19-depleted stem cell transplant. The receptors stem from a boy younger than two who had a stem cell transplant for acute myeloid leukemia, so the T cells may come from the graft donor.

The sample holds many counts of this clonotype. The V gene is TRBV6-5, the J gene TRBJ1-2; 10 nucleotides agree with TRBD1. V dropped 6 bases and J dropped 6; count of bases not matched to a gene: 4. Germline values: CDR1 MNHEY, CDR2 SVGAGI. The CDR3 contains 13 residues. CDR3: CASRRTGGDGYTF. CDR3 nucleotides: TGTGCCAGCAGAAGGACAGGGGGAGATGGCTACACCTTC.

This rearrangement joins TRBV6-5 to TRBJ1-2; D gene ambiguous. Per the germline V gene, CDR1 is MNHEY and CDR2 is SVGAGI. V lost 0 bases to trimming and J lost 4 bases, with 9 bases between them. CDR3 length: 14 amino acids. The CDR3 sequence: CASSYSGNGYGYTF. Here the CDR3 DNA reads TGTGCCAGCAGTTACTCGGGCAACGGCTATGGCTACACCTTC.

This clonotype was picked up many times. The chain links TRBV12-3 or TRBV12-4 to TRBJ2-2, with D tentatively TRBD1 (7 bases). Trimming took off 2 bases at V and 7 bases at J, with 23 bases between the two ends. This CDR3 has 18 residues. The CDR3 DNA sequence: TGTGCCAGCAGTTTACGGTTTAGGAGACAGGGAGGTGGCGGGGAGCTGTTTTTT. Translated, it gives CASSLRFRRQGGGGELFF.

A few counts support this clonotype. This chain joins TRBV20-1 and TRBJ1-5; 9 bases match TRBD1. The V gene end was trimmed by 6 bases and the J gene end by 0 bases; junction bases not matched to a gene: 9. This CDR3 is 16 amino acids long. Germline V gene sequence: CDR1 DFQATT, CDR2 SNEGSKA (reference sequence). Written as DNA, the CDR3 is TGCAGTGCGGGACAGGGAGTGAGGTATAGCAATCAGCCCCAGCATTTT. Translation: CSAGQGVRYSNQPQHF.

This clonotype was picked up a small number of times. J is TRBJ1-2 and V is TRBV29-1; possible D gene TRBD1, 5 bases. Trimming removed 4 bases at V and 0 bases at J, with 15 bases between. The CDR3 totals 15 residues. Germline V gives CDR1 SQVTM, CDR2 ANQGSEA. CDR3 DNA sequence: TGCAGCGTTGCCCCCCAGGGTGTAGCTAACTATGGCTACACCTTC. Translation: CSVAPQGVANYGYTF. Together with reference TRBV29-1 and TRBJ1-2, the CDR3 gives the full variable domain: SAVISQKPSRDICQRGTSLTIQCQVDSQVTMMFWYRQQPGQSLTLIATANQGSEATYESGFVIDKFPISRPNLTFSTLTVSNMSPEDSSIYLCSVAPQGVANYGYTFGSGTRLTVV.

The chain carries TRBV7-2 and TRBJ2-3, with D perhaps matching TRBD2 (5 bases). Trimming left V 1 base short and J 0 bases short, with 14 bases between. Germline V lookup: CDR1 SGHTA, CDR2 FQGNSA. This CDR3 region has 17 residues. The CDR3 here is CASSLVGGGESTDTQYF. DNA of the CDR3: TGTGCCAGCAGCTTAGTAGGCGGTGGGGAGAGCACAGATACGCAGTATTTT. Full variable domain (remainder filled in from reference TRBV7-2 and TRBJ2-3): GAGVSQSPSNKVTEKGKDVELRCDPISGHTALYWYRQSLGQGLEFLIYFQGNSAPDKSGLPSDRFSAERTGGSVSTLTIQRTQQEDSAVYLCASSLVGGGESTDTQYFGPGTRLTVL.

This clonotype was counted only a few times. The J gene is TRBJ2-2, the V gene TRBV12-3 or TRBV12-4, with D unresolved. There are 14 residues in the CDR3. Trimming removed 0 bases at V and 6 bases at J, with 8 bases between. CDR3 DNA sequence: TGTGCCAGCAGTTTAGCGGGCATCCCCGGGGAGCTGTTTTTT. It is translated as CASSLAGIPGELFF.

This clonotype turned up a few times. The chain joins TRBV6-5 to TRBJ2-7; D is uncertain. CDR3 length equals 13 residues. V lost 8 bases to trimming and J lost 5 bases, with 16 bases between them. CDR1 and CDR2 (germline): MNHEY, SVGAGI. The CDR3 sequence is CASATEAVNEQYF. The DNA of the CDR3 is TGTGCCAGCGCCACAGAGGCCGTAAACGAGCAGTACTTC.

This clonotype was found many times. The gene calls are TRBV6-5 and TRBJ2-7; D unresolved. The germline gives CDR1 MNHEY, CDR2 SVGAGI. V was clipped by 0 bases and J by 0 bases, with 6 bases between them. This CDR3 contains 14 residues. CDR3 amino acids: CASSYSRSSYEQYV. CDR3 in DNA: TGTGCCAGCAGTTACTCGAGGAGCTCCTACGAGCAGTACGTC.

This clonotype was detected many times. The rearrangement joins TRBV5-4 to TRBJ2-2, with 9 bases aligning to TRBD2. V lost 4 bases to trimming and J lost 6 bases; unmatched junction nucleotides: 10. From germline, CDR1 is SGHNT and CDR2 YYREEE (reference sequence). The CDR3 runs 16 residues. The CDR3 spells CASSPSGTSPPGELFF. Written as DNA, the CDR3 is TGTGCCAGCAGCCCTTCCGGGACTAGCCCCCCCGGGGAGCTGTTTTTT.

The genes are TRBV29-1 and TRBJ1-5; the match to TRBD1 covers 8 bases. Germline V lookup: CDR1 SQVTM, CDR2 ANQGSEA. CDR3 length: 12 residues. The trim removed 7 bases at V and 5 bases at J, leaving 4 bases unmatched. CDR3 region: CSAGQGDQPQHF. As DNA, the CDR3 is TGCAGCGCCGGACAGGGAGATCAGCCCCAGCATTTT.

This clonotype came up many times. The chain uses TRBV20-1 and TRBJ2-3; D gene unclear. The germline V gene has CDR1 DFQATT and CDR2 SNEGSKA (reference sequence). The CDR3 totals 12 residues. The V and J ends lost 4 bases and 1 base respectively, with 6 bases between them. As DNA, the CDR3 is TGCAGTGCTATTGACGGCACAGATACGCAGTATTTT. Residues: CSAIDGTDTQYF.

This clonotype was seen only a few times. This rearrangement joins TRBV5-1 to TRBJ2-1; the match to TRBD2 covers 13 bases. Germline assignment: CDR1 SGHRS and CDR2 YFSETQ. J gave up 4 bases and V 4 bases, and 5 bases lay outside the gene matches. The CDR3 extends over 16 amino acids. This CDR3 reads CASSVTSGGFYNEQFF. The DNA of the CDR3 is TGCGCCAGCAGCGTGACTAGCGGGGGGTTTTACAATGAGCAGTTCTTC.

The rearrangement links TRBV9 to TRBJ2-6; D gene uncertain. Germline values: CDR1 SGDLS, CDR2 YYNGEE. CDR3 length equals 13 residues. The V gene lost 7 bases and the J gene lost 0 bases, with 5 bases spanning the gap. The CDR3 DNA reads TGTGCCAGCTCCAACTCTGGGGCCAACGTCCTGACTTTC. Its protein is CASSNSGANVLTF.

This clonotype was detected only a few times. The J gene is TRBJ2-7, the V gene TRBV25-1, with D perhaps matching TRBD2 (6 bases). V was pared by 7 bases and J by 0 bases, with 16 bases between. The germline V gene encodes CDR1 MGHDK and CDR2 SYGVNS. This CDR3 is built from 15 residues. The CDR3 DNA sequence: TGTGCCAGCACCGAAGGAGGGCAGGCCTCCTACGAGCAGTACTTC. Translating gives CASTEGGQASYEQYF.

This clonotype showed up just a few times. The gene calls are TRBV12-3 or TRBV12-4 and TRBJ1-2; D perhaps matches TRBD1 (6 bases). Trimming left V 4 bases short and J 7 bases short, with 13 bases between. This CDR3 contains 13 residues. The CDR3 sequence is CASSYREDGGYTF. In DNA form, the CDR3 reads TGTGCCAGCAGTTACAGGGAGGACGGTGGCTACACCTTC.

This clonotype was observed at least ten times. The chain carries TRBV12-3 or TRBV12-4 and TRBJ1-6, with TRBD1 identical over 8 bases. The CDR3 runs to 14 residues. V was pared by 3 bases and J by 9 bases, with 4 bases of the junction left unmatched. The CDR3 nucleotides read TGTGCCAGCAGTTTTCAGGGGGCAGTTTCACCCCTCCACTTT. Translation gives CASSFQGAVSPLHF.

This clonotype came up many times. The rearrangement uses TRBV29-1 and TRBJ2-1; no firm D call. The germline V gene has CDR1 SQVTM and CDR2 ANQGSEA. The CDR3 sequence is 14 residues long. Trimming shortened V by 6 bases and J by 8 bases, and 20 bases separated the two germline ends. CDR3 nucleotides: TGCAGCGTCGCCGGTGACACGGCGGTCCATGAGCAGTTCTTC. Translating it yields CSVAGDTAVHEQFF.

The rearrangement links TRBV7-2 to TRBJ2-1, with D possibly matching TRBD2 (7 bases). The CDR3 runs 15 residues. Per the germline V gene, CDR1 is SGHTA and CDR2 is FQGNSA. Between the trimmed V and J ends, which lost 1 base and 7 bases, there was a span of 14 bases. This CDR3 reads CASSLGGGWGNEQFF. The CDR3 DNA is TGTGCCAGCAGCTTAGGGGGGGGCTGGGGAAATGAGCAGTTCTTC.

This clonotype showed up just a few times. The chain combines TRBV7-2 with TRBJ2-7; TRBD2 matches at 12 bases. Germline values: CDR1 SGHTA, CDR2 FQGNSA. The junction had 7 bases not matched to a gene; V was cut back by 4 bases and J by 0 bases. The CDR3 covers 17 residues. Written as DNA, the CDR3 is TGTGCCAGCAGCTCTACTAGCGGGGGGACCTCCTCCTACGAGCAGTACTTC. It is translated as CASSSTSGGTSSYEQYF.

The chain uses TRBV12-3 or TRBV12-4 and TRBJ2-7; D gene uncertain. The length of the CDR3 is 12 residues. With 3 bases removed from V and 1 base from J, the gap between germline ends came to 4 bases. CDR3 DNA sequence: TGTGCCAGCAGTTTTTTGTCCTACGAGCAGTACTTC. This gives the protein CASSFLSYEQYF.

This clonotype was counted many times. DNA of the CDR3: TGCAGTGCTTGGACAGGGAGTGAGCAGTACTTC. Translating it yields CSAWTGSEQYF. This rearrangement joins TRBV20-1 to TRBJ2-7; 8 bases agree with TRBD1. V was clipped by 5 bases and J by 7 bases; unmatched bases: 4. The V gene's germline CDR1 is DFQATT and CDR2 SNEGSKA (reference sequence). CDR3 length: 11 amino acids.